Listed here are 22 T cell receptor beta chains from one sample, sequenced in a study of blood T cell repertoires in COVID-19. The data were produced by immunoSEQ multiplex PCR, yet TCRdb's version contains in-frame clones alone and is incomplete. This sample yields approximately 170,000 clones, of which approximately 85% are seen a single time; about 6.9% belongs to the top ten. The sequencing sample was made of peripheral blood. These receptors were collected from a man aged 80 or over with COVID-19, enrolled during active disease.

The rearrangement joins TRBV4-1 to TRBJ1-1; no clear D gene. There are 12 residues in the CDR3. Trimming cost V 4 bases and J 7 bases, with 10 bases left between them. Germline assignment: CDR1 MGHRA and CDR2 YSYEKL. CDR3 nucleotides: TGCGCCAGCAGCCGGGAGGGCCTTGAAGCTTTCTTT. Residues: CASSREGLEAFF.

The chain carries TRBV18 and TRBJ1-1; 7 nucleotides match TRBD1. CDR3 size: 15 residues. Germline lookup yields CDR1 KGHSH and CDR2 LQKENI. The junction had 8 bases not matched to a gene; V was cut back by 4 bases and J by 3 bases. CDR3 protein: CASSREQGRDTEAFF. In DNA form, the CDR3 reads TGTGCCAGCTCACGTGAACAGGGGAGAGACACTGAAGCTTTCTTT.

The chain couples TRBV19 to TRBJ2-5; 7 bases are shared with TRBD1. V lost 5 bases and J lost 1; bases outside the gene matches: 7. There are 15 residues in the CDR3. The germline V gene encodes CDR1 LNHDA and CDR2 SQIVND (reference sequence). Here the CDR3 reads CASSGGQITQETQYF. As DNA, the CDR3 is TGTGCCAGTAGTGGGGGACAGATCACCCAAGAGACCCAGTACTTC.

The chain uses TRBV6-2 or TRBV6-3 and TRBJ2-7; 8 positions match TRBD2. The junction had 11 bases not matched to a gene; V was cut back by 4 bases and J by 0 bases. This CDR3 is 17 amino acids long. The germline V gene has CDR1 MNHEY and CDR2 SVGEGT. The chain's CDR3 is CASSFTLSGGHSYEQYF. As DNA, the CDR3 is TGTGCCAGCAGTTTCACTCTCAGCGGGGGACACTCCTACGAGCAGTACTTC.

The chain employs TRBV3-1 (or the pseudogene TRBV3-2) and TRBJ2-4, with 7 positions matching TRBD2. V trimming: 11 bases; J trimming: 10 bases; junction bases outside the gene matches: 11. Germline values: CDR1 LGHDT, CDR2 YNNKEL (reference sequence). This CDR3 has 12 residues. CDR3 bases: TGTGCCGCGGGAGCATCCGGGGGGATTCAGTACTTC. Protein product: CAAGASGGIQYF.

The gene calls are TRBV11-3 and TRBJ1-2; 8 bases line up with TRBD1. The CDR3 contains 17 residues. From germline, CDR1 is SGHNT and CDR2 YENEEA. The V gene end was trimmed by 5 bases and the J gene end by 8 bases; junction bases not matched to a gene: 19. CDR3 loop: CASSHFPSSRDRPGYTF. For the CDR3, the DNA is TGTGCCAGCAGCCACTTCCCCTCGTCCCGGGACAGGCCAGGCTACACCTTC.

The chain carries TRBV7-9 and TRBJ2-5, with 11 bases lining up with TRBD2. In germline, CDR1 is SEHNR, CDR2 FQNEAQ (reference sequence). The CDR3 is 17 residues long. V dropped 1 base and J dropped 4; count of bases not matched to a gene: 8. This chain's CDR3 is CASSLGSGGARGETQYF. The CDR3 DNA reads TGTGCCAGCAGCTTAGGTAGCGGGGGGGCCAGGGGAGAGACCCAGTACTTC.

This chain uses TRBV5-5 with TRBJ2-2, with TRBD2 matching over 8 bases. CDR3 length: 15 amino acids. CDR1 is SGHKS and CDR2 is YYEKEE in the germline V gene (reference sequence). The trim removed 4 bases at V and 2 bases at J, leaving 4 bases unmatched. The CDR3 loop is CASSPGGGNTGELFF. The CDR3 DNA sequence: TGTGCCAGCAGCCCGGGAGGGGGAAACACCGGGGAGCTGTTTTTT.

The chain recombines TRBV19 with TRBJ2-5; no firm D call. V lost 5 bases and J 0 bases, leaving 7 bases between the germline ends. The CDR3 runs 13 residues. Germline loops: CDR1 LNHDA, CDR2 SQIVND (reference sequence). This CDR3 reads CASSPGYQETQYF. For the CDR3, the DNA is TGTGCCAGTAGTCCGGGTTACCAAGAGACCCAGTACTTC.

This clone was recorded once. The chain is built from TRBV19 and TRBJ2-4; TRBD1 might be the D (5 bases). V was clipped by 7 bases and J by 1 base, with 11 bases between them. CDR1 is LNHDA, CDR2 SQIVND, per germline (reference sequence). This CDR3 has 14 residues. The CDR3 bases are TGTGCCAGTACCGGCAGGGCCGCCAAAAACATTCAGTACTTC. Protein product: CASTGRAAKNIQYF.

J is TRBJ1-1 and V is TRBV11-3, with a tentative D call TRBD1 (5 bases). CDR1 is SGHNT, CDR2 YENEEA, per germline. The CDR3 loop spans 12 amino acids. Between the trimmed V and J ends, which lost 0 bases and 7 bases, there was a span of 6 bases. CDR3 DNA sequence: TGTGCCAGCAGCTTAGATAGGGGTGAAGCTTTCTTT. Its protein is CASSLDRGEAFF.

The V and J genes are TRBV19 and TRBJ1-4; perhaps TRBD1 as D (6 bases). The CDR3 loop spans 14 amino acids. V lost 4 bases to trimming and J lost 2 bases, with 8 bases between them. Germline V lookup: CDR1 LNHDA, CDR2 SQIVND (reference sequence). CDR3 coding DNA: TGTGCCAGTAGTAGAACAGGGACTAATGAAAAACTGTTTTTT. Protein product: CASSRTGTNEKLFF.

The J gene is TRBJ1-3, the V gene TRBV3-1 (or the pseudogene TRBV3-2), with unresolved D. Trimming stripped 4 bases from V and 0 bases from J, with 7 bases between. The germline gives CDR1 LGHDT, CDR2 YNNKEL (reference sequence). The CDR3 loop spans 14 amino acids. The CDR3 nucleotides are TGTGCCAGCAGCCGCCGGGGCTCTGGAAACACCATATATTTT. Translating gives CASSRRGSGNTIYF.

CDR3 sequence reads: CASSLTASGEVKGYNEQFF. The DNA of the CDR3 is TGTGCCAGCAGCTTAACGGCTAGCGGGGAGGTTAAGGGTTACAATGAGCAGTTCTTC. The chain recombines TRBV7-8 with TRBJ2-1, with 9 bases matching TRBD2. The CDR3 is 19 amino acids. Losses at the gene ends were 2 bases for V and 4 bases for J; bases not matched to a gene: 15. Germline assignment: CDR1 SGHVS and CDR2 FQNEAQ.

This sequence joins TRBV11-2 and TRBJ2-5; D is ambiguous. Germline CDR1 SGHAT, CDR2 FQNNGV. This CDR3 has 13 residues. The V end was cut by 0 bases, the J end by 4 bases, with 6 bases between. The CDR3 region is CASSLERLETQYF. The CDR3 DNA sequence: TGTGCCAGCAGCTTAGAGAGGTTAGAGACCCAGTACTTC.

The J gene is TRBJ1-1, the V gene TRBV3-1 (or the pseudogene TRBV3-2), with a tentative D call TRBD1 (6 bases). V lost 7 bases, J lost 8 bases, and 11 bases lay in between. Germline assignment: CDR1 LGHDT and CDR2 YNNKEL (reference sequence). The CDR3 covers 11 residues. The CDR3 reads CASTDGQEAFF. The CDR3 DNA sequence: TGTGCCAGCACCGACGGACAGGAAGCTTTCTTT.

The chain has TRBV28 and TRBJ1-2; D call uncertain. Germline V gene sequence: CDR1 MDHEN, CDR2 SYDVKM. V dropped 3 bases and J dropped 2 bases, with 13 bases sitting between them. The CDR3 consists of 15 residues. For the CDR3, the DNA is TGTGCCAGCAGTTTGGCCGACGGAGCCAACTATGGCTACACCTTC. It specifies CASSLADGANYGYTF.

In its sample, this clone was seen once. This chain links TRBV3-1 (or the pseudogene TRBV3-2) with TRBJ1-1, with a weak D call TRBD1 (5 bases). Germline CDR1 LGHDT, CDR2 YNNKEL (reference sequence). This CDR3 has 14 amino acids. The V and J ends lost 3 bases and 4 bases respectively, with 12 bases between them. This CDR3 is CASSHDSGGTEAFF. CDR3 nucleotide sequence: TGTGCCAGCAGCCACGACAGCGGGGGCACTGAAGCTTTCTTT.

The rearrangement links TRBV19 to TRBJ1-1, with a weak D call TRBD1 (5 bases). The V gene lost 1 base and the J gene lost 7 bases, with 7 bases spanning the gap. The CDR3 extends over 12 amino acids. Germline assignment: CDR1 LNHDA and CDR2 SQIVND (reference sequence). This CDR3 reads CASSIGQGEAFF. The CDR3 DNA reads TGTGCCAGTAGTATAGGGCAGGGTGAAGCTTTCTTT.

This chain joins TRBV2 and TRBJ1-1; TRBD1 might be the D (6 bases). The CDR3 consists of 14 residues. V was cut by 7 bases and J by 4 bases, with 16 bases left in between. Germline CDR1 is SNHLY and CDR2 is FYNNEI. The CDR3 protein is CASKQQGPSTEAFF. The CDR3 DNA sequence: TGTGCCAGCAAACAGCAGGGGCCAAGCACTGAAGCTTTCTTT.

The V call is TRBV6-1, the J call TRBJ1-5, with 10 bases fitting TRBD1. This CDR3 region has 13 residues. From germline, CDR1 is MNHNS and CDR2 SASEGT. V gave up 3 bases and J gave up 7 bases; unmatched junction bases: 0. DNA of the CDR3: TGTGCCAGCAGTGAGACAGGGGGCCAGCCCCAGCATTTT. Amino acids: CASSETGGQPQHF.

This sequence joins TRBV18 and TRBJ2-1; 8 bases fit TRBD1. V was pared by 0 bases and J by 9 bases, with 4 bases of the junction left unmatched. The CDR3 consists of 14 residues. Germline assignment: CDR1 KGHSH and CDR2 LQKENI. The CDR3 DNA follows: TGTGCCAGCTCACCACCGACAGGGGCAGGTGAGCAGTTCTTC. This codes for CASSPPTGAGEQFF.